A single TCR beta chain is shown here with its context. The data belong to a study of cytomegalovirus exposure and HLA in healthy donors. CDR3 length equals 17 residues. Germline V gives CDR1 ENHRY, CDR2 SYGVKD. Germline trimming cut 8 bases from V and 4 bases from J; bases unmatched to any gene: 17. The repertoire was sequenced with immunoSEQ multiplex PCR; TCRdb's copy has only in-frame clones and lacks some. Of 150,000 to 200,000 clones in the sample, roughly 86% are singletons; the top ten hold 9% to 12%. The chain employs TRBV10-3 and TRBJ2-7; 10 bases agree with TRBD1. The sequencing input was PBMCs. This TCR was sampled from a young woman in good health and CMV-seropositive. CDR3 DNA: TGTGCCATCTCTGCCTTTATAGGGACAGGGGTAATATACGAGCAGTACTTC. Translated, it gives CAISAFIGTGVIYEQYF.